The T cell receptor beta chain described here comes from a study of T cells in Graves' hyperthyroidism and ophthalmopathy. General observations from the study: Blood also held most thyroid clonotypes expanded beyond 0.001. A model built on 13 V-J features separated ophthalmopathy from stable hyperthyroidism.

This clonotype was found many times. Its specificity is not known. Exclusions: uncontrolled infection, other autoimmune disease, pregnancy, lactation. Germline CDR1 and CDR2: SGHKS and YYEKEE (reference sequence). V shed 9 bases and J shed 7 bases, with 17 bases lying between them. The CDR3 extends over 14 amino acids. Amplified TCR beta CDR3 regions derived from RNA transcripts. First-round RT-PCR targeting the TCR CDR3 was performed with the HTBI primer set. TCRdb recomputed calls from the multiplex PCR reads with MiXCR, one row per CDR3 protein. Here the sample spans roughly 500,000 distinct CDR3 sequences, approximately 48% being singletons.

The sequenced material came from peripheral blood or thyroid tissue (not recorded which). The rearrangement joins TRBV5-5 to TRBJ1-6; D gene uncertain. This TCR came from an adult woman with Graves' disease, either hyperthyroidism or ophthalmopathy (not recorded which). In DNA form, the CDR3 reads TGTGCCACCGACCAAGGGCGGGTGAATTCACCCCTCCACTTT. It specifies CATDQGRVNSPLHF.